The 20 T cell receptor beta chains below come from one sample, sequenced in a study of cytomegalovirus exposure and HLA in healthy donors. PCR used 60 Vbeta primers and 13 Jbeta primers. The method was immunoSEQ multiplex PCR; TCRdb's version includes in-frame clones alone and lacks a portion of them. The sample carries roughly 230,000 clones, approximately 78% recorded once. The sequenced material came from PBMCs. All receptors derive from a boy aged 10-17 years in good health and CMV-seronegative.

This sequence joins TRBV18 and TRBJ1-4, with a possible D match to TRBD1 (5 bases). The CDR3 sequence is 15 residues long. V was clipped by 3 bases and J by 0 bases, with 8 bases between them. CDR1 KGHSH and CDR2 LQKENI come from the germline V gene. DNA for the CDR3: TGTGCCAGCTCACCCCGACAGTCAACTAATGAAAAACTGTTTTTT. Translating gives CASSPRQSTNEKLFF.

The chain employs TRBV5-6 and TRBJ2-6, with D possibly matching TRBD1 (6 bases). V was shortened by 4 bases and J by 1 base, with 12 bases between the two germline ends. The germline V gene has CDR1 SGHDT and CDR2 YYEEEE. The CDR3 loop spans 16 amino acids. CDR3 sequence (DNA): TGTGCCAGCAGCGGGGGCGGAGGATCTGGGGCCAACGTCCTGACTTTC. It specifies CASSGGGGSGANVLTF.

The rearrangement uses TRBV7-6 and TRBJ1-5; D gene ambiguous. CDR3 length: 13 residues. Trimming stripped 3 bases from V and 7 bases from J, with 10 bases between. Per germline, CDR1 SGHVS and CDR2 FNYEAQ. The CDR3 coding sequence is TGTGCCAGCAGCTTGGGCTTTGACCAGCCCCAGCATTTT. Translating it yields CASSLGFDQPQHF.

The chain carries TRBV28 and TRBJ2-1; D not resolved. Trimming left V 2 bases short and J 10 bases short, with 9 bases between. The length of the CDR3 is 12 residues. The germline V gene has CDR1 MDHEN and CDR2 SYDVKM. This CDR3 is CASSLVTAEQFF. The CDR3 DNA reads TGTGCCAGCAGTTTAGTCACTGCCGAGCAGTTCTTC.

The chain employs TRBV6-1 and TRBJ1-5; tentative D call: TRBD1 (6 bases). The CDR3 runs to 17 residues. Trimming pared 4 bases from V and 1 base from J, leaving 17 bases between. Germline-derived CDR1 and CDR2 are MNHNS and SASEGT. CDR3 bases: TGTGCCAGCAGTGCAGAACAGGGCAGGATAAGCAATCAGCCCCAGCATTTT. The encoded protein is CASSAEQGRISNQPQHF.

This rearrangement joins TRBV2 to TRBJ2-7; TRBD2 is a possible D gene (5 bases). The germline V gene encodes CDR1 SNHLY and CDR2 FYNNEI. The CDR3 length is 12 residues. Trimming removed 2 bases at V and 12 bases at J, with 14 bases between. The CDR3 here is CASSERERRLYF. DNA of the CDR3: TGTGCCAGCAGTGAAAGGGAGCGCCGGCTGTACTTC.

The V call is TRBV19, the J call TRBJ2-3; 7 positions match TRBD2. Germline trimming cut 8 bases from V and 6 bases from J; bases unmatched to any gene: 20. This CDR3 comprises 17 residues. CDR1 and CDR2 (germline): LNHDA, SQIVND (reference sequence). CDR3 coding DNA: TGTGCCAGTTGGACGGGCAGCGGGGAGCCCACGGTTGATACGCAGTATTTT. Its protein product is CASWTGSGEPTVDTQYF.

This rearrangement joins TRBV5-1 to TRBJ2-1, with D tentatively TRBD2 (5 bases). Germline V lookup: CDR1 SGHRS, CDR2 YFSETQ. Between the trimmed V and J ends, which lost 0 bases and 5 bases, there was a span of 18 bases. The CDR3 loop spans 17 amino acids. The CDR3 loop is CASSLGVGIASNNEQFF. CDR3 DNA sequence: TGCGCCAGCAGCTTGGGCGTGGGAATAGCGAGTAACAATGAGCAGTTCTTC.

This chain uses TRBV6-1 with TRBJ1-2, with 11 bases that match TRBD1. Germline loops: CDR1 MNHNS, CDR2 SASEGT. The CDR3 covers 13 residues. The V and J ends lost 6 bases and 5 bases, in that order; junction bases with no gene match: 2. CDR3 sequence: CASSRDRGYGYTF. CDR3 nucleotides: TGTGCCAGCAGCCGGGACAGGGGGTATGGCTACACCTTC.

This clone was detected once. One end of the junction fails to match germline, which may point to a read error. This chain's CDR3 is CASSGDRGLHGGLFF. The CDR3 nucleotides are TGCGCCAGCAGCGGGGACAGGGGGCTGCACGGGGGGCTGTTTTTT. The J gene is TRBJ2-2, the V gene TRBV4-1, with 12 bases fitting TRBD1. The V gene's germline CDR1 is MGHRA and CDR2 YSYEKL. The CDR3 has 15 amino acids.

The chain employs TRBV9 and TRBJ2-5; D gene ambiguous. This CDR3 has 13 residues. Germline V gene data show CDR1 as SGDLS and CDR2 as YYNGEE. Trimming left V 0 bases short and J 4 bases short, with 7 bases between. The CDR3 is CASSVGSTETQYF. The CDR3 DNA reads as TGTGCCAGCAGCGTAGGTAGTACAGAGACCCAGTACTTC.

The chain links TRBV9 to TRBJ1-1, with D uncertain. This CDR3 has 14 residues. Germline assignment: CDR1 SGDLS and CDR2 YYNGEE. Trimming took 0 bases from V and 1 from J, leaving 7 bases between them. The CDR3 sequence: CASSVVPGNTEAFF. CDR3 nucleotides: TGTGCCAGCAGCGTAGTGCCGGGGAACACTGAAGCTTTCTTT.

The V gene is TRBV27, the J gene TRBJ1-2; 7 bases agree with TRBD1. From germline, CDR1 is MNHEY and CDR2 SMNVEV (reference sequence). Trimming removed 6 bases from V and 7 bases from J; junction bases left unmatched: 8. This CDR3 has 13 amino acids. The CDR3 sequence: CASSLEGAAGYTF. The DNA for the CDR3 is TGTGCCAGCAGCCTAGAGGGGGCGGCTGGCTACACCTTC.

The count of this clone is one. The DNA for the CDR3 is TGTGCCAGCAGCTTAGATACTCCTGGTCGGGGCTACACCTTC. Translation gives CASSLDTPGRGYTF. J is TRBJ1-2 and V is TRBV11-2; D is unresolved. CDR3 length: 14 amino acids. V lost 0 bases to trimming and J lost 8 bases, with 13 bases between them. Germline V lookup: CDR1 SGHAT, CDR2 FQNNGV.

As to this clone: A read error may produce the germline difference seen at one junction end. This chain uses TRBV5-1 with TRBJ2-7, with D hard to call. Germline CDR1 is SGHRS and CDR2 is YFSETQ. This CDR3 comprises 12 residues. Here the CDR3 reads CASRLALAEQYF. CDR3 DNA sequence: TGCGCCAGCAGATTGGCCTTAGCTGAGCAGTACTTC.

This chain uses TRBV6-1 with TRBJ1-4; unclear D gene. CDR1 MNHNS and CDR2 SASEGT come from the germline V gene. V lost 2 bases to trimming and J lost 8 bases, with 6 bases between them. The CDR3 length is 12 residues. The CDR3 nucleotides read TGTGCCAGCAGTGAATCCCTGGAAAAACTGTTTTTT. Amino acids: CASSESLEKLFF.

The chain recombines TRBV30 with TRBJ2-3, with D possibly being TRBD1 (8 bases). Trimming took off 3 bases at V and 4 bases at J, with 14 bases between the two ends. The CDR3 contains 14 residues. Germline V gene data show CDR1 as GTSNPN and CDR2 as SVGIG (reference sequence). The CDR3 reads CAWRTTGGADTQYF. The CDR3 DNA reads TGTGCCTGGAGGACCACAGGGGGGGCAGATACGCAGTATTTT.

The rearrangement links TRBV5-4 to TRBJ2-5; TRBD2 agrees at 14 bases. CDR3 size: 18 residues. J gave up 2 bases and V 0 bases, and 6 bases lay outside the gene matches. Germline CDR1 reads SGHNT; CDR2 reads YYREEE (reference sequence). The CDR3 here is CASSLGLAGGIIQETQYF. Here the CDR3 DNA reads TGTGCCAGCAGCTTGGGACTAGCGGGGGGGATAATACAAGAGACCCAGTACTTC.

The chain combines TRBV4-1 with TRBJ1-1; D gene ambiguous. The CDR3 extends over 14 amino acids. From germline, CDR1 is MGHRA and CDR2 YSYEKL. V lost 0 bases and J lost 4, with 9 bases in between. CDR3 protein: CASSQEWRATEAFF. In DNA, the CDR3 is TGCGCCAGCAGCCAAGAATGGAGGGCCACTGAAGCTTTCTTT.

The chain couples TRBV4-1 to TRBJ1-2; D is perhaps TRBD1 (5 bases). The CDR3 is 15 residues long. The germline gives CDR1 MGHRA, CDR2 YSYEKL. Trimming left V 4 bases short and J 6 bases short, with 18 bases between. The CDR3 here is CASSRGTGGRNGYTF. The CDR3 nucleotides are TGCGCCAGCAGCCGTGGGACGGGAGGCAGAAATGGCTACACCTTC.